This T cell receptor (beta chain) was found in a study of technical replicates of blood from four donors (dated by TCRdb to 2016 to 2017). The germline V gene provides CDR1 ENHRY and CDR2 SYGVKD. Ends trimmed: V by 1 base, J by 6 bases; bases unmatched to a gene: 5. The CDR3 holds 15 amino acids from the cysteine to the phenylalanine. Just the 45-base CDR3 DNA is kept, in frame starting at base 1. With respect to this clone: The clone's antigen remains unknown. No much larger clone is present one base from it, and per-base qualities are unavailable.

Library preparation employed the immunoSEQ multiplex PCR assay. The clones in this table, taken by TCRdb from immuneACCESS, are in-frame only. Not every clone is retained; where verified, under half of the shortfall comes from an unresolved V gene, and the cause of the rest is unknown. For this sample there are approximately 92,000 clones; roughly 96% appear just once. The ten largest clones capture 0.2% to 0.25% of the sample. Rearrangement joined TRBV10-3 to TRBJ2-1; TRBD2 agrees with 8 junctional bases. Sequencing used T cells isolated from PBMCs. The source of this sequence is a human donor in good health. The bases are TGTGCCATCAGTGAGTTACGGGAGGGGAGCAATGAGCAGTTCTTC. This sequence encodes CAISELREGSNEQFF.